Listed below are T cell receptor beta chains from one sample, sequenced in a study of blood T cell repertoires in COVID-19. The method was immunoSEQ multiplex PCR; TCRdb's version includes in-frame clones alone and lacks a portion of them. The sample shows more than 25,000 clones, 70% to 90% of them seen only once. Sequenced sample: peripheral blood. The receptors come from a woman between 35 and 50 years old with active or convalescent COVID-19. Each CDR3 is given with its conserved first and last residue. Fields, in order: CDR3 DNA, CDR3 protein, V gene, J gene, D gene. A D gene is named only where the DNA matches it firmly.

TGCGCCAGCAGCCTCCGACAGCCCCAGGAGACCCAGTACTTC	CASSLRQPQETQYF	TRBV5-1	TRBJ2-5	.
TGTGCCAGTAGTATACTAGGGACAGGGAGCACCGGGGAGCTGTTTTTT	CASSILGTGSTGELFF	TRBV19	TRBJ2-2	TRBD1
TGTGCCAGCAGGACTAGCGGGAGTGCGTACAATGAGCAGTTCTTC	CASRTSGSAYNEQFF	TRBV28	TRBJ2-1	TRBD2
TGTGCCAGTAGCTATTCGCGGGAGGGGATAGAGACCCAGTACTTC	CASSYSREGIETQYF	TRBV19	TRBJ2-5	TRBD2
TGCAGCGTCTCCCTGTCGGAGGCCTCCCTCTCTGGGGCCAACGTCCTGACTTTC	CSVSLSEASLSGANVLTF	TRBV29-1	TRBJ2-6	.
TGTGCCAGCTCACCAAGACAGGGAAAGGGCGAAAAACTGTTTTTT	CASSPRQGKGEKLFF	TRBV18	TRBJ1-4	TRBD1
TGTGCCAGCAGCTTTAGGGGGGGGATGAACACTGAAGCTTTCTTT	CASSFRGGMNTEAFF	TRBV5-8	TRBJ1-1	.
TGTGCCAGCAGTTACTCGACTTACAAGAAGAACACTGAAGCTTTCTTT	CASSYSTYKKNTEAFF	TRBV6-5	TRBJ1-1	.
TGTGCCAGCAGCTCCCGGACAGGTTCGACCTACGAGCAGTACTTC	CASSSRTGSTYEQYF	TRBV7-9	TRBJ2-7	TRBD1
TGTGCCAGCAGCTTAGAGGGTCTGCGCGGGGGAAGCACAGATACGCAGTATTTT	CASSLEGLRGGSTDTQYF	TRBV7-2	TRBJ2-3	TRBD2
TGTGCCAGCAGCCTCAGGGGCGGCGAGACCCAGTACTTC	CASSLRGGETQYF	TRBV27	TRBJ2-5	.
TGTGCCAGCGAGGCGGAAAAACTGTTTTTT	CASEAEKLFF	TRBV19	TRBJ1-4	.